This is a list of T cell receptor beta chains from one sample in a study of blood T cells in healthy people across ages. TCRdb reprocessed the 5' RACE reads via MiXCR and lists one record per CDR3 protein. The table lists roughly 1.9 million distinct CDR3 sequences, more than 35% of them singletons. Material for sequencing was blood. All receptors come from a human donor in good health. CDR3s include the opening cysteine and the closing phenylalanine or tryptophan. Each record gives: V gene, J gene, CDR3 length, CDR3 protein.

v_call: TRBV18
j_call: TRBJ2-4
cdr3_length: 16
cdr3_aa: CASSSRIRAWENIQYF

v_call: TRBV20-1
j_call: TRBJ1-1
cdr3_length: 13
cdr3_aa: CSARGHANTEAFF

v_call: TRBV29-1
j_call: TRBJ1-1
cdr3_length: 10
cdr3_aa: CSVAVVRAFF

v_call: TRBV29-1
j_call: TRBJ2-7
cdr3_length: 14
cdr3_aa: CSVEGDSYPHEQYF

v_call: TRBV20-1
j_call: TRBJ2-1
cdr3_length: 14
cdr3_aa: CSARPLGRAGEQFF

v_call: TRBV7-9
j_call: TRBJ2-7
cdr3_length: 14
cdr3_aa: CASSSTGAFYEQYF

v_call: TRBV5-1
j_call: TRBJ2-2
cdr3_length: 18
cdr3_aa: CASSWDWTGKPNTGELFF

v_call: TRBV5-6
j_call: TRBJ1-6
cdr3_length: 15
cdr3_aa: CASSLYGLDNSPLHF

v_call: TRBV12-5
j_call: TRBJ1-2
cdr3_length: 13
cdr3_aa: CASGFGPVYGYTF

v_call: TRBV2
j_call: TRBJ1-2
cdr3_length: 15
cdr3_aa: CASSGGWGLHYGYTF

v_call: TRBV6-6
j_call: TRBJ1-2
cdr3_length: 14
cdr3_aa: CASSSYNGLYGYTF

v_call: TRBV9
j_call: TRBJ1-2
cdr3_length: 14
cdr3_aa: CASSGTDYLYGYTF

v_call: TRBV7-2
j_call: TRBJ2-3
cdr3_length: 16
cdr3_aa: CASSLAQRGGLDTQYF

v_call: TRBV20-1
j_call: TRBJ1-1
cdr3_length: 13
cdr3_aa: CSANPGFNTEAFF

v_call: TRBV20-1
j_call: TRBJ2-3
cdr3_length: 15
cdr3_aa: CSALGGASLTDTQYF

v_call: TRBV12-3/TRBV12-4
j_call: TRBJ1-6
cdr3_length: 13
cdr3_aa: CASRVDSYSPLHF

v_call: TRBV11-2
j_call: TRBJ2-3
cdr3_length: 16
cdr3_aa: CASSLLMAGGRDTQYF

v_call: TRBV4-1
j_call: TRBJ1-4
cdr3_length: 15
cdr3_aa: CASSQLGGSNEKLFF

v_call: TRBV12-3/TRBV12-4
j_call: TRBJ1-4
cdr3_length: 15
cdr3_aa: CASSLGGLSTEKPFF

v_call: TRBV20-1
j_call: TRBJ2-1
cdr3_length: 17
cdr3_aa: CSAGSGMASGSGNEQFF

v_call: TRBV5-1
j_call: TRBJ1-2
cdr3_length: 15
cdr3_aa: CASSPGDRDHYGYTF

v_call: TRBV20-1
j_call: TRBJ2-3
cdr3_length: 14
cdr3_aa: CSAWTGSSGDTQYF

v_call: TRBV9
j_call: TRBJ2-5
cdr3_length: 16
cdr3_aa: CASSVSDSGGPIEQYF

v_call: TRBV7-2
j_call: TRBJ1-4
cdr3_length: 15
cdr3_aa: CASSLEGLVGEKLFF

v_call: TRBV6-2/TRBV6-3
j_call: TRBJ1-1
cdr3_length: 17
cdr3_aa: CASSQDRYSEGNTEAFF

v_call: TRBV29-1
j_call: TRBJ2-1
cdr3_length: 12
cdr3_aa: CSGSSSYNGQFF

v_call: TRBV5-4
j_call: TRBJ2-1
cdr3_length: 13
cdr3_aa: CASSFTGQDEQFF

v_call: TRBV9
j_call: TRBJ2-5
cdr3_length: 14
cdr3_aa: CASSTDLYQETQYF

v_call: TRBV29-1
j_call: TRBJ2-7
cdr3_length: 15
cdr3_aa: CSVVGGDRSYNEQYF

v_call: TRBV6-5
j_call: TRBJ1-1
cdr3_length: 15
cdr3_aa: CASSYSGGMDTEAFF

v_call: TRBV21-1
j_call: TRBJ1-1
cdr3_length: 17
cdr3_aa: CASSMQGVRGMNTEAFF

v_call: TRBV18
j_call: TRBJ1-4
cdr3_length: 13
cdr3_aa: CASSAGTVEKLFF

v_call: TRBV15
j_call: TRBJ2-1
cdr3_length: 16
cdr3_aa: CATSRDRTGGRNEQFF

v_call: TRBV6-2/TRBV6-3
j_call: TRBJ2-3
cdr3_length: 14
cdr3_aa: CASSYSIAADTQYF

v_call: TRBV12-3/TRBV12-4
j_call: TRBJ1-1
cdr3_length: 13
cdr3_aa: CASRSDRTVEAFF

v_call: TRBV29-1
j_call: TRBJ1-1
cdr3_length: 13
cdr3_aa: CSVEESKVGFAFF